What follows are 10 T cell receptor beta chains derived from one specimen sequenced in a study of OX40 agonist ivuxolimab in advanced cancers. TCRdb keeps only in-frame clones here, not all; method: immunoSEQ multiplex PCR. The table lists approximately 10,000 clones, roughly nine tenths of them singletons, with 25% to 30% in the top ten. The source was CD4+ or CD8+ T cells sorted from blood, collected in a trial of the OX40 agonist ivuxolimab. All receptors derive from an adult with an advanced solid tumor such as melanoma, head and neck, liver or kidney cancer.

J is TRBJ2-7 and V is TRBV27; TRBD1 might be the D (5 bases). This CDR3 comprises 14 residues. Germline loops: CDR1 MNHEY, CDR2 SMNVEV (reference sequence). The V end lost 3 bases, the J end lost 7 bases, and 16 bases lay between the germline ends. CDR3 amino acids: CASSFSGMLREQYF. For the CDR3, the DNA is TGTGCCAGCAGTTTCTCAGGGATGCTAAGGGAGCAGTACTTC.

The chain uses TRBV13 and TRBJ2-1; 12 bases are shared with TRBD2. This CDR3 spans 16 amino acids. V trimming: 4 bases; J trimming: 5 bases; junction bases outside the gene matches: 6. In germline, CDR1 is PRHDT, CDR2 FYEKMQ (reference sequence). Here the CDR3 DNA reads TGTGCCAGCAGCTCTCGACTAGCGGGAGAGCACAATGAGCAGTTCTTC. The encoded protein is CASSSRLAGEHNEQFF.

This chain uses TRBV6-4 with TRBJ2-1; 7 bases fit TRBD2. There are 15 residues in the CDR3. The V and J ends lost 6 bases and 8 bases, in that order; junction bases with no gene match: 13. CDR1 is MRHNA and CDR2 is SNTAGT in the germline V gene. In DNA form, the CDR3 reads TGTGCCAGCAGCCACCTAGCGGAACGTATCGATGAGCAGTTCTTC. Residues: CASSHLAERIDEQFF.

This chain joins TRBV5-6 and TRBJ1-1; D ambiguous. Trimming shortened V by 4 bases and J by 5 bases, and 15 bases separated the two germline ends. Germline-derived CDR1 and CDR2 are SGHDT and YYEEEE. This CDR3 has 14 amino acids. CDR3 DNA: TGTGCCAGCAGCCCTGGGGTCTATATTACTGAAGCTTTCTTT. Its translation is CASSPGVYITEAFF.

The rearrangement uses TRBV7-9 and TRBJ2-7; 7 bases map to TRBD1. V was pared by 2 bases and J by 5 bases, with 12 bases of the junction left unmatched. Germline V gene data show CDR1 as SEHNR and CDR2 as FQNEAQ (reference sequence). CDR3 length equals 16 residues. CDR3 sequence reads: CASSLYVGQVPNEQYF. For the CDR3, the DNA is TGTGCCAGCAGCTTATACGTAGGACAGGTCCCCAACGAGCAGTACTTC.

The CDR3 region has the DNA TGTGCCAGCAGTTGGGGGGGTGGGGCCAACGTCCTGACTTTC. It translates to CASSWGGGANVLTF. V is TRBV27 and J is TRBJ2-6; 7 nucleotides match TRBD2. Germline lookup yields CDR1 MNHEY and CDR2 SMNVEV (reference sequence). V lost 4 bases to trimming and J lost 3 bases; unmatched junction nucleotides: 0. This CDR3 region has 14 residues.

This clone was recorded once. The J gene is TRBJ2-7, the V gene TRBV7-9; tentative D call: TRBD2 (6 bases). This CDR3 has 15 residues. Germline V lookup: CDR1 SEHNR, CDR2 FQNEAQ (reference sequence). V was cut by 1 base and J by 2 bases, with 12 bases left in between. CDR3 sequence (DNA): TGTGCCAGCAGCTTAGAAGCGGGCTCGGCCTACGAGCAGTACTTC. Its translation is CASSLEAGSAYEQYF.

The chain couples TRBV5-8 to TRBJ2-7; perhaps TRBD2 as D (6 bases). V was trimmed by 1 base and J by 0 bases, leaving 11 bases between them. CDR3 size: 15 residues. Germline loops: CDR1 SGHTS, CDR2 YDEGEE. CDR3 amino acids: CASSLRGSASYEQYF. Here the CDR3 DNA reads TGTGCCAGCAGCTTGCGGGGGTCAGCCTCCTACGAGCAGTACTTC.

This chain connects TRBV5-1 to TRBJ1-2; D is possibly TRBD1 (6 bases). The CDR3 loop spans 16 amino acids. Trimming stripped 0 bases from V and 5 bases from J, with 17 bases between. Looked up from germline, CDR1 is SGHRS and CDR2 is YFSETQ. CDR3 nucleotide sequence: TGCGCCAGCAGCTTGGAGGCGGGGGGCGCTGGGTATGGCTACACCTTC. Its protein is CASSLEAGGAGYGYTF.

This sequence joins TRBV10-3 and TRBJ1-1; a weak D match, TRBD1 (5 bases). V was shortened by 11 bases and J by 0 bases, with 10 bases between the two germline ends. Germline values: CDR1 ENHRY, CDR2 SYGVKD. The CDR3 extends over 12 amino acids. The chain's CDR3 is CAVWGMNTEAFF. For the CDR3, the DNA is TGTGCCGTATGGGGGATGAACACTGAAGCTTTCTTT.